This T cell receptor (beta chain) was sequenced for a study of cytomegalovirus exposure and HLA in healthy donors. Study results and limitations: HLA restriction was apparent for most CMV-associated TCR beta chains in a later analysis. Among the most significant clusters, several appeared linked to common viral pathogens in a later analysis. Altogether, 164 TCR beta chains were recorded as cytomegalovirus-associated.

The PCR employed 60 Vbeta primers together with 13 Jbeta primers. Profiling relied on immunoSEQ multiplex PCR, and the TCRdb table lists in-frame clones only, not all of them. The sample carries 200,000 to 250,000 clones, around 85% recorded once. As to this clone: Its target is not known.

The TCR sequence derives from a human donor in good health. The material sequenced was PBMCs.

Here the CDR3 DNA reads TGCAGTGCTAGCGAACAGGGGAAAGCTTTCTTT. Its translation is CSASEQGKAFF. The rearrangement joins TRBV20-1 to TRBJ1-1, with TRBD1 identical over 7 bases. The V and J ends lost 3 bases and 9 bases, in that order; junction bases with no gene match: 4. There are 11 residues in the CDR3. The germline V gene encodes CDR1 DFQATT and CDR2 SNEGSKA (reference sequence).